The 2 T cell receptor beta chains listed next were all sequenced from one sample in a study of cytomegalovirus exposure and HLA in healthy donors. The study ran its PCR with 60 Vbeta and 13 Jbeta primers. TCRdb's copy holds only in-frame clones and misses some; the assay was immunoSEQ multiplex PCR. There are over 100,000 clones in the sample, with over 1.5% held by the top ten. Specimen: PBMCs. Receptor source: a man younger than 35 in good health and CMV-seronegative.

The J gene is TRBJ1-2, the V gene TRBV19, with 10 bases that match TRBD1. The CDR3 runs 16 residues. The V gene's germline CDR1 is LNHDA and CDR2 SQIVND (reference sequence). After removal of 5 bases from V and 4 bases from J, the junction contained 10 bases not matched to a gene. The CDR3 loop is CASSPPRTGGLYGYTF. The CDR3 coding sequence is TGTGCCAGTAGTCCCCCTCGGACAGGGGGTCTCTATGGCTACACCTTC.

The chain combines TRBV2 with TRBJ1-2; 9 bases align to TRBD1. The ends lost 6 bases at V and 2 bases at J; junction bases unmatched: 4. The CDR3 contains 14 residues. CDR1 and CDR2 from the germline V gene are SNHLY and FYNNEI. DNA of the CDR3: TGTGCCAGCAGGGGACAGGGATCAAACTATGGCTACACCTTC. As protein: CASRGQGSNYGYTF.